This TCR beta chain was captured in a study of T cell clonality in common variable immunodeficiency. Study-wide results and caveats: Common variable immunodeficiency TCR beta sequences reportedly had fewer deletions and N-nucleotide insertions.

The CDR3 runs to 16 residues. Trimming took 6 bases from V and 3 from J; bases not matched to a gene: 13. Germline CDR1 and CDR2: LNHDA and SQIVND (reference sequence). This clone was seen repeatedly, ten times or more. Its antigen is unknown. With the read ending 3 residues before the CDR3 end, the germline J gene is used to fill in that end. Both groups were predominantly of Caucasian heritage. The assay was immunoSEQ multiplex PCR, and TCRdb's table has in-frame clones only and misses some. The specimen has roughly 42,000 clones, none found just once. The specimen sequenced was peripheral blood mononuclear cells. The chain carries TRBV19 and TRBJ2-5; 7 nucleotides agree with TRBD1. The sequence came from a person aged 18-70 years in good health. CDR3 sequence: CASSYRGNPPEETQYF. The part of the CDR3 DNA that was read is TGTGCCAGTAGCTACAGGGGTAACCCCCCTGAAGAGACC.